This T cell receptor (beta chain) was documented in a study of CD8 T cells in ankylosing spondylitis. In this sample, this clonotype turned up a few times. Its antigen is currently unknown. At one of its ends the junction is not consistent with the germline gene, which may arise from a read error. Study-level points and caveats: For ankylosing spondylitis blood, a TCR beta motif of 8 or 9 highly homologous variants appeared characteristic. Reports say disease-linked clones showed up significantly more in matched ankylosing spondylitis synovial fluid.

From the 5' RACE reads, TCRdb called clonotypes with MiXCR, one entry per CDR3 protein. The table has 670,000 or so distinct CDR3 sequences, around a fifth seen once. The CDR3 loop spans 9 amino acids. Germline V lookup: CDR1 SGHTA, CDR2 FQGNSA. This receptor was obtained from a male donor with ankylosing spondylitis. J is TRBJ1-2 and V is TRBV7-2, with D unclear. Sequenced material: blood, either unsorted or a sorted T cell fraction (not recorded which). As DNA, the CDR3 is TGTGCCAGCAGCCCACGTACACCCTTC. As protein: CASSPRTPF.